These 24 T cell receptor beta chains came from one sample sequenced in a study of blood T cells in healthy people across ages. For the second PCR, which ran for about 6 to 11 cycles, a sample-barcoded 5' primer and a J-beta primer mix were used. TCRdb reprocessed the 5' RACE reads via MiXCR and lists one record per CDR3 protein. The sample shows roughly 680,000 distinct CDR3 sequences, roughly 49% of them seen only once. Sequencing was carried out using blood. All receptors derive from a woman aged 55-70 years in good health.

This clonotype was found a few times. The chain is built from TRBV5-1 and TRBJ2-1; weak D call: TRBD2 (6 bases). The length of the CDR3 is 13 residues. V dropped 4 bases and J dropped 8 bases, with 13 bases sitting between them. In germline, CDR1 is SGHRS, CDR2 YFSETQ. The CDR3 here is CASSPPGVYEQFF. The CDR3 DNA reads TGCGCCAGCAGCCCGCCGGGGGTCTATGAGCAGTTCTTC. The complete variable domain, with remaining parts taken from reference TRBV5-1 and TRBJ2-1, reads KAGVTQTPRYLIKTRGQQVTLSCSPISGHRSVSWYQQTPGQGLQFLFEYFSETQRNKGNFPGRFSGRQFSNSRSEMNVSTLELGDSALYLCASSPPGVYEQFFGPGTRLTVL.

The genes are TRBV20-1 and TRBJ1-2, with a tentative D call TRBD1 (6 bases). Germline-derived CDR1 and CDR2 are DFQATT and SNEGSKA (reference sequence). The ends were cut back, 6 bases at V and 2 bases at J, with 13 bases in the middle. CDR3 length: 13 amino acids. CDR3 in DNA: TGCAGTGCCCCGCGGGACAAAAACTATGGCTACACCTTC. Protein product: CSAPRDKNYGYTF.

This clonotype was seen a few times. CDR3 nucleotide sequence: TGCAGTGCTAGGACTAGCCACGATGAGCAGTTCTTC. Protein sequence: CSARTSHDEQFF. The V call is TRBV20-1, the J call TRBJ2-1; the match to TRBD2 covers 7 bases. The CDR3 length is 12 residues. Unmatched junction bases numbered 4, after V lost 3 bases and J lost 8 bases. Germline CDR1 and CDR2: DFQATT and SNEGSKA (reference sequence).

This clonotype was observed at least ten times. The chain couples TRBV28 to TRBJ2-7; D might be TRBD2 (6 bases). The V gene lost 4 bases and the J gene lost 0 bases, with 7 bases spanning the gap. From germline, CDR1 is MDHEN and CDR2 SYDVKM. The CDR3 consists of 13 residues. The CDR3 region has the DNA TGTGCCAGCAGTTCCGGGAGCTCCTACGAGCAGTACTTC. Translating it yields CASSSGSSYEQYF.

The chain is built from TRBV21-1 and TRBJ2-7; TRBD2 is taken as the D call from the table, unchecked against the DNA. TRBV21-1 is a pseudogene. The CDR3 extends over 16 amino acids. CDR3 amino acids: CASSPQGTSGWYEQYF. CDR3 DNA sequence: TGTGCCAGCAGCCCTCAAGGGACTAGCGGGTGGTACGAGCAGTACTTC.

V gene TRBV27 combines with J gene TRBJ2-7; tentative D call: TRBD1 (7 bases). Trimming took 2 bases from V and 0 from J, leaving 17 bases between them. This CDR3 has 17 residues. Germline values: CDR1 MNHEY, CDR2 SMNVEV (reference sequence). CDR3 DNA: TGTGCCAGCAGTTTAGGGAGGACAGGCCTGGTCTCCTACGAGCAGTACTTC. This codes for CASSLGRTGLVSYEQYF.

On this clonotype itself: A much larger clone lies one base from this, so it may be a read error. This chain uses TRBV20-1 with TRBJ2-6; TRBD2 aligns across 9 bases. The ends lost 5 bases at V and 0 bases at J; junction bases unmatched: 5. Germline V lookup: CDR1 DFQATT, CDR2 SNEGSKA (reference sequence). The CDR3 spans 16 residues. The CDR3 protein is CSAPSGAYSGANVLTF. In DNA, the CDR3 is TGCAGTGCTCCTAGCGGGGCCTACTCTGGGGCCAACGTCCTGACTTTC.

This clonotype was seen a handful of times. CDR3 protein: CASSQEGLGKNEQFF. In DNA form, the CDR3 reads TGTGCCAGCAGCCAAGAGGGACTAGGAAAGAATGAGCAGTTCTTC. The V call is TRBV14, the J call TRBJ2-1; 8 bases align to TRBD2. This CDR3 has 15 residues. The germline V gene encodes CDR1 SGHDN and CDR2 FVKESK. V gave up 0 bases and J gave up 7 bases; unmatched junction bases: 5.

V usage is TRBV29-1 and J usage is TRBJ2-5, with TRBD2 as a possible D gene (5 bases). There are 11 residues in the CDR3. CDR1 is SQVTM and CDR2 is ANQGSEA in the germline V gene. V lost 7 bases to trimming and J lost 4 bases, with 10 bases between them. The CDR3 DNA is TGCAGCGCTCTAGAGGGAGAGACCCAGTACTTC. Translation: CSALEGETQYF.

The chain links TRBV5-1 to TRBJ2-7; the match to TRBD1 covers 9 bases. The CDR3 consists of 16 residues. The V gene end was trimmed by 4 bases and the J gene end by 5 bases; junction bases not matched to a gene: 13. CDR1 is SGHRS and CDR2 is YFSETQ in the germline V gene. CDR3 nucleotide sequence: TGCGCCAGCAGCCAAACTCCGGGACAGGGAACAAACGAGCAGTACTTC. As protein: CASSQTPGQGTNEQYF. The variable domain in full, completed from reference TRBV5-1 and TRBJ2-7, reads KAGVTQTPRYLIKTRGQQVTLSCSPISGHRSVSWYQQTPGQGLQFLFEYFSETQRNKGNFPGRFSGRQFSNSRSEMNVSTLELGDSALYLCASSQTPGQGTNEQYFGPGTRLTVT.

This chain links TRBV5-1 with TRBJ2-3, with 10 positions matching TRBD2. The CDR3 runs to 17 residues. V dropped 0 bases and J dropped 4; count of bases not matched to a gene: 8. Germline V gene lookup returns CDR1 SGHRS and CDR2 YFSETQ. CDR3 in DNA: TGCGCCAGCAGCTTGGATCTTCTAGCGGGAGTCGCAGATACGCAGTATTTT. This codes for CASSLDLLAGVADTQYF.

The chain couples TRBV2 to TRBJ2-7; D gene uncertain. Looked up from germline, CDR1 is SNHLY and CDR2 is FYNNEI. V shed 2 bases and J shed 4 bases, with 9 bases lying between them. The CDR3 covers 13 residues. Here the CDR3 reads CASSETYMYEQYF. The DNA for the CDR3 is TGTGCCAGCAGTGAAACGTACATGTACGAGCAGTACTTC.

The chain carries TRBV5-1 and TRBJ2-5; TRBD1 is a possible D gene (5 bases). The J call is doubtful: the DNA matches TRBJ2-7 better. This CDR3 region has 14 residues. CDR1 and CDR2 from the germline V gene are SGHRS and YFSETQ. The CDR3 DNA is TGCGCCAGCAGCTTGGATAGGGGAAGGCGCGAGCAGTACTTC. Translated: CASSLDRGRREQYF.

The CDR3 region is CASSFGGTETGANVLTF. The CDR3 DNA is TGTGCCAGCAGCTTCGGGGGGACAGAGACTGGGGCCAACGTCCTGACTTTC. This chain uses TRBV5-4 with TRBJ2-6; D is perhaps TRBD1 or TRBD2 (7 bases each). In germline, CDR1 is SGHNT, CDR2 YYREEE (reference sequence). This CDR3 spans 17 amino acids. Deletions cut 2 bases from V and 2 bases from J, with 14 bases between.

This clonotype was observed at least ten times. This rearrangement joins TRBV29-1 to TRBJ2-1; D is unclear. V was shortened by 7 bases and J by 7 bases, with 14 bases between the two germline ends. The CDR3 contains 12 residues. The V gene's germline CDR1 is SQVTM and CDR2 ANQGSEA. This chain's CDR3 is CSAARTGNEQFF. The CDR3 DNA reads as TGCAGCGCTGCAAGGACCGGAAATGAGCAGTTCTTC.

In the case of this clonotype: A much more abundant neighbour one base away suggests this may be a read error. The chain carries TRBV4-3 and TRBJ2-7; no definite D call. The CDR3 spans 15 residues. Germline-derived CDR1 and CDR2 are LGHNA and YSLEER. V lost 0 bases and J 3 bases, leaving 12 bases between the germline ends. The CDR3 loop reads CASSQEVWSGYEQYF. The CDR3 nucleotides are TGCGCCAGCAGCCAAGAAGTCTGGTCGGGCTACGAGCAGTACTTC.

This clonotype was counted ten times or more. A much larger clone differs by one base, so this may be a read error. The chain joins TRBV25-1 to TRBJ2-5; a possible D gene is TRBD1 (6 bases). Germline values: CDR1 MGHDK, CDR2 SYGVNS. The CDR3 spans 14 residues. Trimming removed 2 bases from V and 4 bases from J, with 11 bases in between. Written as DNA, the CDR3 is TGTGCCAGCAGTGAAGCGGCAGGGGCAGAGACCCAGTACTTC. Translated: CASSEAAGAETQYF.

This clonotype has just a few counts. The chain employs TRBV5-1 and TRBJ2-1; D is undetermined. This CDR3 contains 13 residues. The ends were cut back, 0 bases at V and 7 bases at J, with 8 bases in the middle. Germline V lookup: CDR1 SGHRS, CDR2 YFSETQ. The CDR3 sequence: CASSLASINEQFF. CDR3 bases: TGCGCCAGCAGCTTGGCCTCTATTAATGAGCAGTTCTTC.

The chain employs TRBV24-1 and TRBJ2-1, with 9 bases matching TRBD2. Germline V gene lookup returns CDR1 KGHDR and CDR2 SFDVKD. Unmatched junction bases numbered 8, after V lost 4 bases and J lost 5 bases. CDR3 length equals 16 residues. In DNA, the CDR3 is TGTGCCACCAGTGACCCCGGACTAGCGCGTAACAATGAGCAGTTCTTC. Its protein is CATSDPGLARNNEQFF.

J is TRBJ2-3 and V is TRBV5-1; 9 bases are shared with TRBD1. CDR3 length: 16 residues. Germline-derived CDR1 and CDR2 are SGHRS and YFSETQ. The trim removed 4 bases at V and 1 base at J, leaving 7 bases unmatched. This chain's CDR3 is CASSPWTGVRTDTQYF. The CDR3 DNA reads TGCGCCAGCAGCCCGTGGACAGGGGTCCGCACAGATACGCAGTATTTT.

This clonotype was detected once. V and J are TRBV5-1 and TRBJ1-4; D gene uncertain. Germline V lookup: CDR1 SGHRS, CDR2 YFSETQ. V was clipped by 3 bases and J by 0 bases, with 6 bases between them. CDR3 size: 14 residues. CDR3 amino acids: CASSYASTNEKLFF. CDR3 sequence (DNA): TGCGCCAGCAGCTACGCCTCAACTAATGAAAAACTGTTTTTT.

The V gene is TRBV5-6, the J gene TRBJ1-1; D call uncertain. The V gene's germline CDR1 is SGHDT and CDR2 YYEEEE. The CDR3 is 13 residues long. V lost 4 bases and J 1 base, leaving 8 bases between the germline ends. DNA of the CDR3: TGTGCCAGCAGCCACGTACGGAACACTGAAGCTTTCTTT. Translating gives CASSHVRNTEAFF.

The chain links TRBV28 to TRBJ2-3, with 9 bases lining up with TRBD1. CDR3 length: 15 residues. Germline V gene lookup returns CDR1 MDHEN and CDR2 SYDVKM. Trimming removed 6 bases from V and 1 base from J; junction bases left unmatched: 5. The CDR3, as DNA: TGTGCCAGCAGACCAAGGACAGGGGGCACAGATACGCAGTATTTT. Its protein product is CASRPRTGGTDTQYF.

The chain employs TRBV4-3 and TRBJ2-1; D gene ambiguous. Trimming removed 3 bases at V and 5 bases at J, with 8 bases between. CDR1 and CDR2 from the germline V gene are LGHNA and YSLEER. The CDR3 sequence is 13 residues long. CDR3 sequence reads: CASSHPQDNEQFF. CDR3 DNA sequence: TGCGCCAGCAGCCATCCTCAGGACAATGAGCAGTTCTTC.